This passage covers 16 T cell receptor beta chains from one sample sequenced in a study of shared clonotypes between healthy human individuals. Data came from immunoSEQ multiplex PCR; TCRdb stores just in-frame clones and leaves some out. The data hold over 2 million clones, with 95% observed a single time. Sequenced input: naive CD4+ T cells sorted from blood. Noted subset: CD45RA+ positively selected. The receptors were sampled from a man in his late teens or twenties in good health.

The chain has TRBV6-1 and TRBJ1-1; TRBD1 might be the D (5 bases). Trimming pared 7 bases from V and 4 bases from J, leaving 16 bases between. Germline V gene lookup returns CDR1 MNHNS and CDR2 SASEGT. The CDR3 extends over 14 amino acids. The CDR3 nucleotides read TGTGCCAGCAAATTGGATCAGGGTTCCACTGAAGCTTTCTTT. Translating gives CASKLDQGSTEAFF.

The V and J genes are TRBV4-1 and TRBJ2-1, with D possibly TRBD1 on 7 matching bases. V was shortened by 5 bases and J by 8 bases, with 22 bases between the two germline ends. The germline gives CDR1 MGHRA, CDR2 YSYEKL. This CDR3 comprises 16 residues. Here the CDR3 DNA reads TGCGCCAGCAGCTCCCGATTCCTAGGAGGGGGCGATGAGCAGTTCTTC. The encoded protein is CASSSRFLGGGDEQFF.

The sample holds one count of this clone. J is TRBJ2-2 and V is TRBV27; weak D call: TRBD1 (6 bases). The CDR3 length is 15 residues. V was pared by 4 bases and J by 6 bases, with 15 bases between. Germline V lookup: CDR1 MNHEY, CDR2 SMNVEV (reference sequence). The CDR3 bases are TGTGCCAGCAGTTCACCGGGACATGTGGCCGGGGAGCTGTTTTTT. Protein: CASSSPGHVAGELFF.

This clone was counted a single time. The V and J genes are TRBV11-3 and TRBJ2-7; 9 bases map to TRBD2. Germline CDR1 and CDR2: SGHNT and YENEEA. This CDR3 comprises 16 residues. With V trimmed by 1 base and J by 3 bases, 7 bases remained unmatched. CDR3 protein: CASSLGQLAGNYEQYF. CDR3 coding DNA: TGTGCCAGCAGCTTAGGGCAACTAGCGGGCAACTACGAGCAGTACTTC.

This chain uses TRBV6-1 with TRBJ1-2; the match to TRBD1 covers 7 bases. Germline CDR1 reads MNHNS; CDR2 reads SASEGT. With V trimmed by 1 base and J by 5 bases, 4 bases remained unmatched. The CDR3 has 14 amino acids. This chain's CDR3 is CASSEGRGRYGYTF. For the CDR3, the DNA is TGTGCCAGCAGTGAAGGCAGGGGGAGGTATGGCTACACCTTC.

This clone has just one count. The rearrangement links TRBV5-1 to TRBJ2-1; TRBD2 matches at 8 bases. CDR1 and CDR2 from the germline V gene are SGHRS and YFSETQ. The CDR3 totals 13 residues. The J segment lost 6 bases and the V segment lost 4 bases, leaving 3 bases of the junction unmatched. This chain's CDR3 is CASSASGSNEQFF. The CDR3 nucleotides read TGCGCCAGCAGCGCCAGCGGGAGCAATGAGCAGTTCTTC.

As regards this clone: A clone one base away is much larger, so this may be a read error. Other DNA sequences of this sample code for an identical CDR3. DNA for the CDR3: TGCGCCAGCAGTATTGGGGCGCGGGCTGAAGCTTTCTTT. Its protein is CASSIGARAEAFF. The rearrangement uses TRBV7-6 and TRBJ1-1, with D possibly being TRBD1 (5 bases). This CDR3 has 13 residues. Looked up from germline, CDR1 is SGHVS and CDR2 is FNYEAQ.

This clone was seen a single time. The rearrangement joins TRBV27 to TRBJ2-7, with 8 bases matching TRBD1. The CDR3 totals 15 residues. Losses at the gene ends were 6 bases for V and 2 bases for J; bases not matched to a gene: 9. The V gene's germline CDR1 is MNHEY and CDR2 SMNVEV (reference sequence). This CDR3 reads CASRPRQGIPYEQYF. The CDR3 region has the DNA TGTGCCAGCAGGCCAAGACAGGGGATCCCCTACGAGCAGTACTTC.

This rearrangement joins TRBV25-1 to TRBJ2-5, with D perhaps TRBD1 or TRBD2 (5 bases each). Germline loops: CDR1 MGHDK, CDR2 SYGVNS. The V end lost 2 bases, the J end lost 10 bases, and 14 bases lay between the germline ends. The CDR3 covers 13 residues. The CDR3 sequence: CASSEPGRWDQYF. The CDR3 nucleotides are TGTGCCAGCAGTGAACCGGGACGCTGGGACCAGTACTTC.

With regard to this clone: A read error may account for a junction end that differs from germline. Other nucleotide sequences in the sample specify the same CDR3. Here the CDR3 DNA reads TGCGCCAGCAGTTTGGGAGACAGGGTAATGAACACTGAAGCTTTCTTT. This codes for CASSLGDRVMNTEAFF. The gene calls are TRBV5-1 and TRBJ1-1, with 7 bases that match TRBD1. Germline V lookup: CDR1 SGHRS, CDR2 YFSETQ. This CDR3 region has 16 residues.

This clone was found once. The genes are TRBV25-1 and TRBJ1-1; D might be TRBD1 (5 bases). V lost 7 bases and J lost 4, with 13 bases in between. The germline V gene has CDR1 MGHDK and CDR2 SYGVNS. The CDR3 has 13 amino acids. The CDR3 loop is CASIKTGGTEAFF. The CDR3 nucleotides are TGTGCCAGCATAAAAACGGGGGGCACTGAAGCTTTCTTT.

V usage is TRBV25-1 and J usage is TRBJ2-6; D ambiguous. Trimming stripped 2 bases from V and 2 bases from J, with 1 base between. The V gene's germline CDR1 is MGHDK and CDR2 SYGVNS. There are 13 residues in the CDR3. The CDR3 spells CASSETGANVLTF. CDR3 in DNA: TGTGCCAGCAGTGAAACTGGGGCCAACGTCCTGACTTTC.

The J gene is TRBJ1-5, the V gene TRBV5-7, with 10 positions matching TRBD1. TRBV5-7 is an ORF for which the function is uncertain. J gave up 0 bases and V 3 bases, and 0 bases lay outside the gene matches. The CDR3 totals 15 residues. CDR3 in amino acids: CASSWDRGSNQPQHF. DNA for the CDR3: TGTGCCAGCAGCTGGGACAGGGGTAGCAATCAGCCCCAGCATTTT.

The chain carries TRBV6-5 and TRBJ2-7, with D perhaps matching TRBD1 (5 bases). Germline V gene lookup returns CDR1 MNHEY and CDR2 SVGAGI. This CDR3 is built from 13 residues. Trimming removed 6 bases from V and 3 bases from J, with 12 bases in between. The CDR3 spells CASSPIRGYEQYF. The CDR3 DNA follows: TGTGCCAGCAGCCCGATAAGGGGCTACGAGCAGTACTTC.

V and J are TRBV6-5 and TRBJ1-1; the D gene is possibly TRBD1 (5 bases). The CDR3 loop spans 13 amino acids. The V end lost 6 bases, the J end lost 4 bases, and 12 bases lay between the germline ends. Looked up from germline, CDR1 is MNHEY and CDR2 is SVGAGI. The CDR3 DNA reads TGTGCCAGCAGCAGGGTCGGTAGCACTGAAGCTTTCTTT. Amino acids: CASSRVGSTEAFF.

The chain links TRBV18 to TRBJ2-2, with 8 bases identical to TRBD2. This CDR3 is built from 16 residues. Germline V gene sequence: CDR1 KGHSH, CDR2 LQKENI. Trimming took 4 bases from V and 1 from J; bases not matched to a gene: 5. The CDR3 bases are TGTGCCAGCTCACGAAACGGGAGGGAGAACACCGGGGAGCTGTTTTTT. Translated: CASSRNGRENTGELFF.